A single sample is the source of the 14 T cell receptor beta chains below, sequenced in a study of early T cells in non-severe SARS-CoV-2 infection. MiXCR was run by TCRdb on the 5' RACE reads, yielding one entry per CDR3 protein. The table has 98,000 or so distinct CDR3 sequences, roughly 12% seen once; the top ten hold nearly 4.5%. The sequencing here drew on whole blood, taken at baseline. Receptor source: an adult who was a healthcare worker with PCR-confirmed SARS-CoV-2 infection or an uninfected control (not recorded which).

The chain carries TRBV10-3 and TRBJ1-1; 7 bases line up with TRBD1. Germline V gene sequence: CDR1 ENHRY, CDR2 SYGVKD. J was trimmed by 5 bases and V by 3 bases; bases with no gene match: 6. The CDR3 is 14 residues long. The chain's CDR3 is CAISERAGGTEAFF. DNA for the CDR3: TGTGCCATCAGTGAAAGGGCAGGGGGTACTGAAGCTTTCTTT.

This clonotype has only a few counts. This chain joins TRBV5-1 and TRBJ1-4; D is uncertain. This CDR3 region has 15 residues. CDR1 and CDR2 (germline): SGHRS, YFSETQ. V shed 4 bases and J shed 0 bases, with 10 bases lying between them. The CDR3 reads CASSPARATNEKLFF. CDR3 bases: TGCGCCAGCAGCCCGGCGCGAGCAACTAATGAAAAACTGTTTTTT. Based on the CDR3 plus reference TRBV5-1 and TRBJ1-4, the full variable domain is KAGVTQTPRYLIKTRGQQVTLSCSPISGHRSVSWYQQTPGQGLQFLFEYFSETQRNKGNFPGRFSGRQFSNSRSEMNVSTLELGDSALYLCASSPARATNEKLFFGSGTQLSVL.

Only a few counts were recorded for this clonotype. The genes are TRBV11-3 and TRBJ2-2; D call uncertain. CDR3 length: 14 residues. With 0 bases removed from V and 3 bases from J, the gap between germline ends came to 5 bases. Germline values: CDR1 SGHNT, CDR2 YENEEA. CDR3 loop: CASSLDVDTGELFF. CDR3 in DNA: TGTGCCAGCAGCTTAGATGTAGACACCGGGGAGCTGTTTTTT. The entire variable domain, with the rest obtained from reference TRBV11-3 and TRBJ2-2, is as follows: EAGVVQSPRYKIIEKKQPVAFWCNPISGHNTLYWYLQNLGQGPELLIRYENEEAVDDSQLPKDRFSAERLKGVDSTLKIQPAELGDSAVYLCASSLDVDTGELFFGEGSRLTVL.

This chain uses TRBV4-2 with TRBJ2-1; TRBD2 might be the D (7 bases). CDR1 LGHNA and CDR2 YNFKEQ come from the germline V gene. The CDR3 length is 17 residues. V lost 4 bases, J lost 2 bases, and 18 bases lay in between. The CDR3 DNA sequence: TGTGCCAGCAGCCCGATCACCGGGGGGCAGACCTACAATGAGCAGTTCTTC. Residues: CASSPITGGQTYNEQFF.

This clonotype was counted at least ten times. This chain uses TRBV10-3 with TRBJ2-7, with D maybe TRBD1 (5 bases). The germline gives CDR1 ENHRY, CDR2 SYGVKD. Trimming cost V 4 bases and J 0 bases, with 16 bases left between them. The CDR3 consists of 16 residues. The CDR3, as DNA: TGTGCCATCAGTGTCGTCCGGACATTCAGCTCCTACGAGCAGTACTTC. It is translated as CAISVVRTFSSYEQYF.

In this sample, this clonotype turned up a few times. This chain joins TRBV7-9 and TRBJ2-3, with 7 bases aligning to TRBD2. This CDR3 comprises 17 residues. Germline V gene sequence: CDR1 SEHNR, CDR2 FQNEAQ (reference sequence). The J segment lost 2 bases and the V segment lost 3 bases, leaving 11 bases of the junction unmatched. The CDR3 reads CASSFGEGLAVTDTQYF. CDR3 in DNA: TGTGCCAGCAGCTTTGGGGAAGGGCTAGCGGTCACAGATACGCAGTATTTT.

This chain connects TRBV7-9 to TRBJ1-4; unclear D gene. This CDR3 comprises 15 residues. Between the trimmed V and J ends, which lost 1 base and 0 bases, there was a span of 6 bases. In germline, CDR1 is SEHNR, CDR2 FQNEAQ (reference sequence). In DNA form, the CDR3 reads TGTGCCAGCAGCTTAGGAGTTGCAACTAATGAAAAACTGTTTTTT. It translates to CASSLGVATNEKLFF.

This chain connects TRBV6-5 to TRBJ1-2, with TRBD1 as a possible D gene (6 bases). Per germline, CDR1 MNHEY and CDR2 SVGAGI. The CDR3 is 14 residues long. The V and J ends lost 7 bases and 6 bases respectively, with 18 bases between them. Here the CDR3 reads CASTLRTGIDGYTF. Here the CDR3 DNA reads TGTGCCAGCACCCTAAGAACAGGGATCGATGGCTACACCTTC.

This clonotype was counted a few times. The chain is built from TRBV6-1 and TRBJ2-2, with D unclear. V lost 6 bases and J 0 bases, leaving 11 bases between the germline ends. From germline, CDR1 is MNHNS and CDR2 SASEGT. The CDR3 sequence is 15 residues long. DNA of the CDR3: TGTGCCAGCAGCGTGGTGTCCGCGAACACCGGGGAGCTGTTTTTT. This translates into CASSVVSANTGELFF.

The gene calls are TRBV20-1 and TRBJ1-2; 9 bases are shared with TRBD1. CDR3 size: 14 residues. Trimming removed 3 bases from V and 6 bases from J; junction bases left unmatched: 8. The V gene's germline CDR1 is DFQATT and CDR2 SNEGSKA (reference sequence). The CDR3 loop is CSASFPQGAHGYTF. The CDR3 nucleotides are TGCAGTGCTAGTTTTCCACAGGGGGCGCATGGCTACACCTTC.

This clonotype appeared a single time. The chain carries TRBV10-2 and TRBJ2-3; TRBD1 is a possible D gene (5 bases). The CDR3 has 13 amino acids. V was clipped by 4 bases and J by 5 bases, with 10 bases between them. Per germline, CDR1 WSHSY and CDR2 SAAADI. CDR3 coding DNA: TGCGCCAGCAGTGGGGGCCCGGGAGATACGCAGTATTTT. Its protein product is CASSGGPGDTQYF.

At least ten counts were recorded for this clonotype. This sequence joins TRBV6-6 and TRBJ1-5; 7 bases match TRBD1. CDR3 length equals 14 residues. The ends lost 6 bases at V and 3 bases at J; junction bases unmatched: 5. CDR1 and CDR2 from the germline V gene are MNHNY and SVGAGI (reference sequence). Here the CDR3 DNA reads TGTGCCAGCAGGCCCGGGACAGTCAATCAGCCCCAGCATTTT. This translates into CASRPGTVNQPQHF.

The rearrangement uses TRBV12-3 or TRBV12-4 and TRBJ1-2; 8 bases are shared with TRBD1. CDR3 size: 16 residues. The V and J ends lost 3 bases and 3 bases, in that order; junction bases with no gene match: 9. CDR3 sequence (DNA): TGTGCCAGCAGTTTTCTCCAGGGGGCGGGAGACTATGGCTACACCTTC. Its translation is CASSFLQGAGDYGYTF.

The V and J genes are TRBV7-6 and TRBJ2-1; TRBD2 matches at 7 bases. V lost 2 bases, J lost 1 base, and 8 bases stayed unmatched. The CDR3 extends over 17 amino acids. The germline V gene has CDR1 SGHVS and CDR2 FNYEAQ. CDR3 loop: CASSLFSSGQSYNEQFF. The CDR3 DNA reads as TGTGCCAGCAGCTTATTTAGTAGCGGGCAATCCTACAATGAGCAGTTCTTC.